One sample yielded the 2 T cell receptor beta chains listed below, sequenced in a study of CD8+CD57+ T cells in acquired aplastic anemia. The TCR beta profiling, which covered VDJ combination and CDR3 sequence, was carried out using genomic DNA as the template. From the reads, TCRdb called clonotypes with MiXCR, one entry per CDR3 protein. The table includes approximately 130,000 distinct CDR3 sequences, approximately 36% detected once. An expansion of CD8+CD57+ cells by flow cytometry had been shown in patients chosen for sequencing. Sequenced: sorted CD4+, CD8+, or CD8+CD57+ T cells (not recorded which) from PBMCs. Receptors originate from a human donor with aplastic anemia.

This clonotype was picked up many times. The V call is TRBV6-1, the J call TRBJ2-7, with 8 bases fitting TRBD1. The V and J ends lost 4 bases and 3 bases, in that order; junction bases with no gene match: 5. The germline CDR1 and CDR2 sequences are MNHNS and SASEGT. This CDR3 is built from 14 residues. The CDR3 here is CASSGRDRSYEQYV. Here the CDR3 DNA reads TGTGCCAGCAGTGGGCGGGACAGGAGCTACGAGCAGTACGTC.

The CDR3 DNA sequence: TGTGCCAGCAGTTACGGCAGTCCCCGGAAAAATAACTATGGCTACACCTTC. Its translation: CASSYGSPRKNNYGYTF. The V and J genes are TRBV6-5 and TRBJ1-2; no firm D call. The CDR3 length is 17 residues. Germline V gene sequence: CDR1 MNHEY, CDR2 SVGAGI. Trimming took 2 bases from V and 1 from J, leaving 17 bases between them.